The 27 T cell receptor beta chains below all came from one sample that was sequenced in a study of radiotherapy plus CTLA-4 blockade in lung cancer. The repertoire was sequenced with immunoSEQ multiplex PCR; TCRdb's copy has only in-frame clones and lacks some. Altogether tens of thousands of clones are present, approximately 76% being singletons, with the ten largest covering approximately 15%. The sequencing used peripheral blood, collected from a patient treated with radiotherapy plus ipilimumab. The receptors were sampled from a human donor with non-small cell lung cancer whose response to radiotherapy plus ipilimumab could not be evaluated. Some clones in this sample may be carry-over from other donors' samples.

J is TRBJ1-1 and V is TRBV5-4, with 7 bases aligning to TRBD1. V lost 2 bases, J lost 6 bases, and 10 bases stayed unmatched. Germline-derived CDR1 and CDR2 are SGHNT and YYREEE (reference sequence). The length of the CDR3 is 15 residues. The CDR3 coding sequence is TGTGCCAGCAGCTTAGACATGCAGGGGGTCGCTGAAGCTTTCTTT. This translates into CASSLDMQGVAEAFF.

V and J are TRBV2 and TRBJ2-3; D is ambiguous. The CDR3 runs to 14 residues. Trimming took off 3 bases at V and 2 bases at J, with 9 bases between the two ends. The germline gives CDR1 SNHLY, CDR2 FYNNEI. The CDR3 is CASSDSRSTDTQYF. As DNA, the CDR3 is TGTGCCAGCAGTGATTCGAGGTCCACAGATACGCAGTATTTT. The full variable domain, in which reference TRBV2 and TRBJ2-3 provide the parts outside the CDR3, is EPEVTQTPSHQVTQMGQEVILRCVPISNHLYFYWYRQILGQKVEFLVSFYNNEISEKSEIFDDQFSVERPDGSNFTLKIRSTKLEDSAMYFCASSDSRSTDTQYFGPGTRLTVL.

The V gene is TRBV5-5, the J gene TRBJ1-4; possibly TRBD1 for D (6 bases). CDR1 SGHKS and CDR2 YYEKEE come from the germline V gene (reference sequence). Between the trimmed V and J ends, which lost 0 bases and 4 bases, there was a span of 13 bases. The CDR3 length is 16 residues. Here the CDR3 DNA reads TGTGCCAGCAGCTTGGCCGGGCAGGGGAGTAATGAAAAACTGTTTTTT. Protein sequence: CASSLAGQGSNEKLFF.

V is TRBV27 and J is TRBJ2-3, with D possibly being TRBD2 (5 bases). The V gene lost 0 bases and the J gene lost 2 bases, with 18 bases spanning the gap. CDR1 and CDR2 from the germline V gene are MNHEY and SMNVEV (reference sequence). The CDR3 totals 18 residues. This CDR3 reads CASSLSRPGLATTDTQYF. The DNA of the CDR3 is TGTGCCAGCAGTTTATCCCGTCCAGGACTGGCCACCACAGATACGCAGTATTTT.

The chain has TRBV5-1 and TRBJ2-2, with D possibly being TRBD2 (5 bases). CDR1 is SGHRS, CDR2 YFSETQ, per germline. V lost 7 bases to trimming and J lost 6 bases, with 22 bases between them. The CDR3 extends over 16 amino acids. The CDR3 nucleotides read TGCGCCAGCGGAGATCGGGGTATGTCAGGAGCCGGGGAGCTGTTTTTT. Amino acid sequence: CASGDRGMSGAGELFF. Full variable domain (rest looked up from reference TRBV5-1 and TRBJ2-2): KAGVTQTPRYLIKTRGQQVTLSCSPISGHRSVSWYQQTPGQGLQFLFEYFSETQRNKGNFPGRFSGRQFSNSRSEMNVSTLELGDSALYLCASGDRGMSGAGELFFGEGSRLTVL.

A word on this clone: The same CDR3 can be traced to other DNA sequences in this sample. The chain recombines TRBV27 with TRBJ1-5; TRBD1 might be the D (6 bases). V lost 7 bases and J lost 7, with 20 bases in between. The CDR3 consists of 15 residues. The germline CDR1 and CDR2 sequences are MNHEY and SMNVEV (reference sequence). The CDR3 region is CASTPFGGAPQPQHF. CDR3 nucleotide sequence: TGTGCCAGCACTCCTTTCGGGGGGGCCCCCCAGCCCCAGCATTTT.

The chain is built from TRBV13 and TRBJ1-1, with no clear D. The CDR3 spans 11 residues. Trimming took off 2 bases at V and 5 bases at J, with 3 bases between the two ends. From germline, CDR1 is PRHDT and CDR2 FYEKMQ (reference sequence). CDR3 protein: CASSLTTEAFF. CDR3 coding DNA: TGTGCCAGCAGCTTAACAACTGAAGCTTTCTTT.

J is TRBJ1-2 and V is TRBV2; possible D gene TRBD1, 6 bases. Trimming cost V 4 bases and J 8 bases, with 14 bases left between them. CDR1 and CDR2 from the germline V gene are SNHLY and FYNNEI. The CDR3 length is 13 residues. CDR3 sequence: CASSVTGRDGYTF. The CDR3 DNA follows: TGTGCCAGCAGTGTAACAGGGCGCGACGGCTACACCTTC.

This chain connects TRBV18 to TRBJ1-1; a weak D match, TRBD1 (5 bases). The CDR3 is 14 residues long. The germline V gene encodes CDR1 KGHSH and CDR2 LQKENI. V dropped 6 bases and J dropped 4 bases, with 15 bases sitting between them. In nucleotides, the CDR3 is TGTGCCAGCTCGCCGGGGGGTATTGGCACTGAAGCTTTCTTT. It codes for CASSPGGIGTEAFF.

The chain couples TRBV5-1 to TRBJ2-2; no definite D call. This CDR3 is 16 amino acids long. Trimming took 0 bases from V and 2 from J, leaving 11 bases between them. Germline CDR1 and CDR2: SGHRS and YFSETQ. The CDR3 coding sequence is TGCGCCAGCAGCTTGGGGGCAGGCTTAAACACCGGGGAGCTGTTTTTT. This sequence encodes CASSLGAGLNTGELFF.

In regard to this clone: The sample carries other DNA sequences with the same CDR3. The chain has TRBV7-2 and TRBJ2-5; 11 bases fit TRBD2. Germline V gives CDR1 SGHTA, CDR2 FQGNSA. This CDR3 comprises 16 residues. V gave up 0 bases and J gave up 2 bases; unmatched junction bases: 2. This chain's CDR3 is CASSLAASGGQETQYF. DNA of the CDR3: TGTGCCAGCAGCTTAGCGGCTAGCGGGGGGCAAGAGACCCAGTACTTC.

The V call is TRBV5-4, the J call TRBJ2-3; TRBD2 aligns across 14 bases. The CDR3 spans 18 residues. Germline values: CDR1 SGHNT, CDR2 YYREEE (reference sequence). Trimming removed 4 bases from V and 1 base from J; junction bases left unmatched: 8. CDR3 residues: CASSPRLAGGPRTDTQYF. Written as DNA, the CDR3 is TGTGCCAGCAGCCCGAGACTAGCGGGGGGGCCGCGCACAGATACGCAGTATTTT. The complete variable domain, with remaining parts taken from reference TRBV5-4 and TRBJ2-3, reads ETGVTQSPTHLIKTRGQQVTLRCSSQSGHNTVSWYQQALGQGPQFIFQYYREEENGRGNFPPRFSGLQFPNYSSELNVNALELDDSALYLCASSPRLAGGPRTDTQYFGPGTRLTVL.

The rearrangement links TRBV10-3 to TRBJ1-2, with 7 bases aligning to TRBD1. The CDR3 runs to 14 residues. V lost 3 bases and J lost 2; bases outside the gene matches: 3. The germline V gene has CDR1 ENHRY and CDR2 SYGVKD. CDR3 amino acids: CAISDGDRNYGYTF. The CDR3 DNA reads TGTGCCATCAGTGACGGGGACAGAAACTATGGCTACACCTTC.

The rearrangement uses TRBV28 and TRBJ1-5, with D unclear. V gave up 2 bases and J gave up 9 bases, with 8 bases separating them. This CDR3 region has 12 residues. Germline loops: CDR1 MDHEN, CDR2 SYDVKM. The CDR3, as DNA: TGTGCCAGCAGTTTAAAAGATAGGCCCCAGCATTTT. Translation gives CASSLKDRPQHF.

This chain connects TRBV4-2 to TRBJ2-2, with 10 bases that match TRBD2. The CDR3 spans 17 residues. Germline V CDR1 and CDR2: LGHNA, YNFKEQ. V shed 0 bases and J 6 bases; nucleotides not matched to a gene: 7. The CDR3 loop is CASSQDIAGGLSGELFF. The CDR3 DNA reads TGTGCCAGCAGCCAAGACATAGCGGGGGGCCTCTCCGGGGAGCTGTTTTTT.

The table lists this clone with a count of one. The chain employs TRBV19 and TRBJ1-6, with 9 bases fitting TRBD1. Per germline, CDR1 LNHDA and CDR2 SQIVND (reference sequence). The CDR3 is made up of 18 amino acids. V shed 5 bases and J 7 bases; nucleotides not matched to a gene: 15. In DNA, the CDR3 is TGTGCCAGTAGTCTATCGCATGGGACAGGGTCAGGAAATTCACCCCTCCACTTT. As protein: CASSLSHGTGSGNSPLHF.

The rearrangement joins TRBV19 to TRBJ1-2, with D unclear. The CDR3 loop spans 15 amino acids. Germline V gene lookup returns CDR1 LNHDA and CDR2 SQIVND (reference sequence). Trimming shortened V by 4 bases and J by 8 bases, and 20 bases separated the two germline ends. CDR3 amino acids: CASSKPPGLLGGYTF. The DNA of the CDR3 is TGTGCCAGTAGTAAACCACCTGGGCTTCTGGGCGGCTACACCTTC.

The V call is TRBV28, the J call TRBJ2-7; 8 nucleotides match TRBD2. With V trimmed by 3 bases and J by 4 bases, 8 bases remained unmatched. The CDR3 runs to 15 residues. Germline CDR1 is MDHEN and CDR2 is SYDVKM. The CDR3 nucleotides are TGTGCCAGCAGTTTCTATAGCGGGGAGGCGTACGAGCAGTACTTC. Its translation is CASSFYSGEAYEQYF.

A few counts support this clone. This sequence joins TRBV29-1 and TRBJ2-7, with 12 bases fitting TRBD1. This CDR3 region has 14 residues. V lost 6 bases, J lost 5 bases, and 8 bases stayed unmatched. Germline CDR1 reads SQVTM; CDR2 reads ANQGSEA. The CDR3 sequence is CSVQGGQGADEQYF. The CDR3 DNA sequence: TGCAGCGTCCAGGGGGGACAGGGGGCAGACGAGCAGTACTTC.

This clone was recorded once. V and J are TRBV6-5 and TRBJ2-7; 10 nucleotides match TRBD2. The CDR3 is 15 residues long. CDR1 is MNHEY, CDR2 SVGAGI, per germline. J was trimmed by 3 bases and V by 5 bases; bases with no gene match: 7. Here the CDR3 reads CASSPTSGAFYEQYF. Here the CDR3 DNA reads TGTGCCAGCAGTCCCACTAGCGGGGCCTTCTACGAGCAGTACTTC.

The CDR3 here is CAKTTGGANTGELFF. In nucleotides, the CDR3 is TGTGCCAAGACGACAGGGGGCGCGAACACCGGGGAGCTGTTTTTT. This sequence joins TRBV6-5 and TRBJ2-2, with TRBD1 identical over 10 bases. Germline V gives CDR1 MNHEY, CDR2 SVGAGI. The CDR3 contains 15 residues. J gave up 0 bases and V 10 bases, and 5 bases lay outside the gene matches.

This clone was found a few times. The CDR3 region is CASSLGSGQVSTDTQYF. CDR3 coding DNA: TGTGCCAGCAGCTTAGGTAGCGGACAGGTCAGCACAGATACGCAGTATTTT. The V gene is TRBV11-3, the J gene TRBJ2-3, with a tentative D call TRBD1 (7 bases). This CDR3 is 17 amino acids long. Trimming cost V 1 base and J 0 bases, with 14 bases left between them. The V gene's germline CDR1 is SGHNT and CDR2 YENEEA.

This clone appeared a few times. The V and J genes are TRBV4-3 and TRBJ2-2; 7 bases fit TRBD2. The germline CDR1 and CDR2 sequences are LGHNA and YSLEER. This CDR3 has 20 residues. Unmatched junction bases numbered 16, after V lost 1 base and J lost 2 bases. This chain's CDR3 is CASSQVLNHLGGINTGELFF. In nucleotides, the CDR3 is TGCGCCAGCAGCCAAGTCCTCAACCACCTGGGGGGGATTAACACCGGGGAGCTGTTTTTT.

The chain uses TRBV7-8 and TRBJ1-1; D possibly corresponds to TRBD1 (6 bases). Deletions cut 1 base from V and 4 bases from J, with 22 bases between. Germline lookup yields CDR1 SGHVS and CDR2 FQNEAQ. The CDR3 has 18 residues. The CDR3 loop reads CASSLGRLQGLWSTEAFF. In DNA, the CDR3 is TGTGCCAGCAGCTTAGGTAGGCTACAGGGTCTTTGGAGCACTGAAGCTTTCTTT.

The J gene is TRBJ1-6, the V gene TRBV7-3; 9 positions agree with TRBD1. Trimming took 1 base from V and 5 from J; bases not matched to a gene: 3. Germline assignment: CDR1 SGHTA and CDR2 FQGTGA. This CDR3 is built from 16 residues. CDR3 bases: TGTGCCAGCAGCTTAATGGGACAGGGTGATAATTCACCCCTCCACTTT. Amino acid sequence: CASSLMGQGDNSPLHF.

This CDR3 reads CASSPEPAYSNEQFF. The CDR3 bases are TGCGCCAGCAGCCCTGAACCAGCGTACTCCAATGAGCAGTTCTTC. The chain uses TRBV5-1 and TRBJ2-1; the D is unclear. Trimming pared 4 bases from V and 6 bases from J, leaving 17 bases between. The germline V gene encodes CDR1 SGHRS and CDR2 YFSETQ. This CDR3 contains 15 residues.

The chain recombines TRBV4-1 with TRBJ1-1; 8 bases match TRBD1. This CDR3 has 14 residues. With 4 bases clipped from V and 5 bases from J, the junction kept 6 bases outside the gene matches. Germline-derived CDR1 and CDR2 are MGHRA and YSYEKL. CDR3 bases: TGCGCCAGCAGCCTTGGACAGGGACGTACTGAAGCTTTCTTT. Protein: CASSLGQGRTEAFF.